Listed here are 3 T cell receptor beta chains from one sample, sequenced in a study of PD-1 blockade in classical Hodgkin lymphoma. Profiled with immunoSEQ multiplex PCR; TCRdb holds only in-frame clones, not every one. The profile covers about 93,000 clones, with roughly 73% appearing a single time and approximately 9% taken by the ten largest. Noted time point: cycle 4 day 1 (C4D1), after five to seven weeks of nivolumab. All the patients suffered relapse after autologous stem cell transplantation, and brentuximab vedotin exposure differed. Specimen: peripheral blood mononuclear cells (PBMCs), collected before the fourth cycle of nivolumab. The receptor source for this set is a human donor with classical Hodgkin lymphoma.

This clone was detected only a few times. The gene calls are TRBV15 and TRBJ1-2; 8 nucleotides align to TRBD1. J lost 4 bases, V lost 5 bases, and 6 bases had no gene match. CDR3 length: 14 residues. Germline-derived CDR1 and CDR2 are LNHNV and YYDKDF (reference sequence). This chain's CDR3 is CATSGTGSGYGYTF. In DNA form, the CDR3 reads TGTGCCACCAGCGGGACAGGCTCGGGCTATGGCTACACCTTC. The entire variable domain, with the rest obtained from reference TRBV15 and TRBJ1-2, is as follows: DAMVIQNPRYQVTQFGKPVTLSCSQTLNHNVMYWYQQKSSQAPKLLFHYYDKDFNNEADTPDNFQSRRPNTSFCFLDIRSPGLGDTAMYLCATSGTGSGYGYTFGSGTRLTVV.

In its sample, this clone is medium-sized (0.01 to 0.1%). The gene calls are TRBV6-5 and TRBJ2-7, with D hard to call. Germline loops: CDR1 MNHEY, CDR2 SVGAGI. The V gene lost 0 bases and the J gene lost 6 bases, with 6 bases spanning the gap. This CDR3 contains 12 residues. The CDR3 DNA sequence: TGTGCCAGCAGTTACTCCAAGGGCGAGCAGTACTTC. This sequence encodes CASSYSKGEQYF.

J is TRBJ1-1 and V is TRBV29-1; D may be TRBD1 (5 bases). Trimming removed 7 bases from V and 0 bases from J, with 12 bases in between. Germline CDR1 reads SQVTM; CDR2 reads ANQGSEA. The CDR3 has 13 residues. The CDR3 region is CSAWTPMNTEAFF. CDR3 DNA: TGCAGCGCATGGACACCCATGAACACTGAAGCTTTCTTT.